Sequencing of this T cell receptor beta chain was carried out in a study of metastatic and nonmetastatic thyroid tumors. Overall study context: From malignant and benign thyroid patients, repertoires in blood and in tumor or nodule tissue were compared.

Before thyroid surgery, none of the patients had received any treatment. This clone came up many times. How the authors handled the data: Across clinicopathological groups, CDR3 differences served as the basis for building a distant-metastasis classifier for papillary thyroid cancer. TCRdb re-called the PCR reads with MiXCR. The V and J calls shown here were made by TCRdb, not taken from the authors' results. The sample holds about 60,000 clones, roughly 15% seen once. Trimming shortened V by 2 bases and J by 0 bases, and 9 bases separated the two germline ends. CDR1 SGDLS and CDR2 YYNGEE come from the germline V gene. This CDR3 comprises 14 residues.

This chain links TRBV9 with TRBJ2-7, with D unclear. Sequences were obtained from blood. This TCR was sampled from a male donor with papillary thyroid cancer or a benign thyroid nodule (not recorded which). Some clones in this sample may be carry-over from other donors' samples. CDR3 amino acids: CASSVGGDSYEQYF. CDR3 nucleotides: TGTGCCAGCAGCGTGGGCGGAGACTCCTACGAGCAGTACTTC.